A selection of T cell receptor beta chains follows, all from one sample in a study of cytomegalovirus exposure and HLA in healthy donors. Clones were sequenced by immunoSEQ multiplex PCR, and TCRdb holds only the in-frame ones, with some missing. This table holds 100,000 to 150,000 clones. The material sequenced was PBMCs. The receptors here all came from a man aged 25 to 40 in good health and CMV-seronegative. Each CDR3 is given without its conserved first and last residue.

V gene	J gene	CDR3 length	CDR3 protein
TRBV5-1	TRBJ1-1	9	ASSFGGEAF
TRBV19	TRBJ1-4	14	ASLPGRFAGGEKLF
TRBV7-2	TRBJ1-2	9	ASSFGAGGT
TRBV5-4	TRBJ1-4	12	ASSLAGDSEKLF
TRBV6-5	TRBJ2-3	12	ASTLGQGTDTQY
TRBV6-1	TRBJ2-3	13	ASTLYRGSTDTQY
TRBV28	TRBJ1-5	10	ASKRSNQPQH
TRBV7-3	TRBJ1-1	13	ASSLNRGLGTEAF
TRBV19	TRBJ2-7	13	ASSPAFRPQDEQY
TRBV2	TRBJ1-6	16	ASSVFEGGASYNSPLH
TRBV7-9	TRBJ1-2	13	ASSLTTGTASGYT
TRBV19	TRBJ2-3	9	ASSIRDTQY
TRBV2	TRBJ1-1	11	ASRGTAYTEAF
TRBV5-6	TRBJ1-6	14	ASSPSVVSYNSPLH
TRBV27	TRBJ1-5	13	ASSLSVNSNQPQH
TRBV19	TRBJ2-7	20	ASTMEVDRPNRLAGDTYEQY
TRBV27	TRBJ1-5	13	ASSPLRGPHQPQH
TRBV28	TRBJ1-1	13	ASSTFHRGDTEAF
TRBV28	TRBJ2-3	12	ASKTGGVADTQY
TRBV2	TRBJ1-1	13	ASLVTEASNTEAF
TRBV30	TRBJ1-1	11	AWSTGGNTEAF
TRBV11-2	TRBJ1-2	12	ASSLNQGNYGYT
TRBV2	TRBJ2-2	13	ASSKTGGDTGELF
TRBV29-1	TRBJ2-1	14	SVEGDRESSYNEQF
TRBV5-4	TRBJ1-1	13	ASSPVTGGGTEAF
TRBV15	TRBJ2-3	13	ATSREFTLPDTQY
TRBV28	TRBJ2-7	9	ASSSGGEQY
TRBV19	TRBJ1-5	13	ACTPQGYSNQPQH
TRBV7-2	TRBJ2-7	11	ASSWRQNYEQY
TRBV5-1	TRBJ2-7	13	ASSLAWGGEREQY
TRBV7-9	TRBJ2-3	11	ASSAWGADTQY
TRBV28	TRBJ1-4	13	ASSFRSPTNEKLF